This TCR beta chain emerged from a study of control samples from healthy donors and cancer patients. The protocol was immunoSEQ multiplex PCR, while the TCRdb copy is restricted to in-frame clones and leaves out a portion. In the table there are 100,000 or so clones, about 80% of which are singletons. The length of the CDR3 is 15 residues. V was pared by 2 bases and J by 2 bases, with 4 bases of the junction left unmatched. Germline CDR1 reads SGDLS; CDR2 reads YYNGEE. The chain is built from TRBV9 and TRBJ2-1; 7 bases are a match to TRBD2. This TCR derives from a woman aged 45-60 years in good health. Sequencing used blood. CDR3 protein: CASSVGGGPYNEQFF. The CDR3 DNA sequence: TGTGCCAGCAGCGTCGGGGGAGGGCCCTACAATGAGCAGTTCTTC. The full variable domain, in which reference TRBV9 and TRBJ2-1 provide the parts outside the CDR3, is DSGVTQTPKHLITATGQRVTLRCSPRSGDLSVYWYQQSLDQGLQFLIQYYNGEERAKGNILERFSAQQFPDLHSELNLSSLELGDSALYFCASSVGGGPYNEQFFGPGTRLTVL.